These T cell receptor beta chains were read from a single sample in a study of shared clonotypes between healthy human individuals. TCRdb keeps only in-frame clones here, not all; method: immunoSEQ multiplex PCR. Of approximately 980,000 clones listed, 76% are singletons. Material: memory CD4+ T cells sorted from blood. The receptors here all came from a man aged 18 to 30 in good health. CDR3s include the opening cysteine and the closing phenylalanine or tryptophan. D genes are given only for firm matches. Only some rows state a clone size, as once, few, many or a class for expanded clones.

d_gene,abundance,v_gene,j_gene,CDR3nt,CDR3aa
.,.,TRBV30,TRBJ2-7,TGTGCCTGGAGTGGCCCGACAGGATCCTACGAGCAGTACTTC,CAWSGPTGSYEQYF
.,once,TRBV27,TRBJ1-1,TGTGCCAGCAGTTCGATAAGGGGCCCCACTGAAGCTTTCTTT,CASSSIRGPTEAFF
TRBD1,few,TRBV6-6,TRBJ1-2,TGTGCCAGCAGTCCGACAGGGAATGGCTACACCTTC,CASSPTGNGYTF
.,few,TRBV7-2,TRBJ1-1,TGTGCCAGCAGCTCCCCTGACCTTTGGTTAAACACTGAAGCTTTCTTT,CASSSPDLWLNTEAFF
TRBD1,.,TRBV19,TRBJ1-5,TGTGCCAGTTGGGACAGGGGAAACCAGCCCCAGCATTTT,CASWDRGNQPQHF
.,.,TRBV9,TRBJ2-5,TGTGCCAGCAGCCCTCGGGGGCAAGAGACCCAGTACTTC,CASSPRGQETQYF
TRBD1,many,TRBV5-6,TRBJ2-1,TGTGCCAGCAGCCCCCGGACAGGGGGCATGGGCGATGAGCAGTTCTTC,CASSPRTGGMGDEQFF
.,.,TRBV7-9,TRBJ1-1,TGTGCCAGCAGCTTGGTAGGGCTAAACACTGAAGCTTTCTTT,CASSLVGLNTEAFF
.,once,TRBV6-5,TRBJ1-1,TGTGCCAGCAGTTCTCGGACCCCAAGGACTGAAGCTTTCTTT,CASSSRTPRTEAFF
.,.,TRBV30,TRBJ2-3,TGTGCCTGGAGTGTATTCGATGTTCTCCGGCGCTCTAGCACAGATACGCAGTATTTT,CAWSVFDVLRRSSTDTQYF
.,.,TRBV14,TRBJ2-5,TGTGCCAGCAGCCACGGAAGAACGGAAGAGACCCAGTACTTC,CASSHGRTEETQYF